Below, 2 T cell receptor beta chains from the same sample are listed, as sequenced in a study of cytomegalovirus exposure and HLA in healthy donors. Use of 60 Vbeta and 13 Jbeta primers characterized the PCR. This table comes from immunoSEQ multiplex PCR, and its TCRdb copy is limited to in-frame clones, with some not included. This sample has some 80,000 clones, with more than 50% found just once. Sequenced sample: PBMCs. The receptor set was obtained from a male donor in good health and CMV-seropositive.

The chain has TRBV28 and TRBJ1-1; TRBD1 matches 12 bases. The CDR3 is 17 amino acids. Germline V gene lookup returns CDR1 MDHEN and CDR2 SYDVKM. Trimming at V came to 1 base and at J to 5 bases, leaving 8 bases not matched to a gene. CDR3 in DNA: TGTGCCAGCAGTTTATTCCCGGGACAGGGGGCAAAAACTGAAGCTTTCTTT. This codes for CASSLFPGQGAKTEAFF. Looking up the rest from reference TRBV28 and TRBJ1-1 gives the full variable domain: DVKVTQSSRYLVKRTGEKVFLECVQDMDHENMFWYRQDPGLGLRLIYFSYDVKMKEKGDIPEGYSVSREKKERFSLILESASTNQTSMYLCASSLFPGQGAKTEAFFGQGTRLTVV.

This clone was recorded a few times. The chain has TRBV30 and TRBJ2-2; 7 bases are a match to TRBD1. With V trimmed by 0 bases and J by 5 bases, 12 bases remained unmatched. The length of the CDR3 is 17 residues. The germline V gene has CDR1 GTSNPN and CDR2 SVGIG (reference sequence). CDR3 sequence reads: CAWSVRRGTVITGELFF. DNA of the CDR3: TGTGCCTGGAGTGTAAGACGAGGGACAGTGATAACCGGGGAGCTGTTTTTT.